A single sample is the source of the 31 T cell receptor beta chains below, sequenced in a study of cytomegalovirus exposure and HLA in healthy donors. With 60 Vbeta and 13 Jbeta primers, the PCR was carried out. The assay was immunoSEQ multiplex PCR, and TCRdb's table has in-frame clones only and misses some. The profile shows 99,000 or so clones, roughly 79% of them singletons. The material sequenced was PBMCs. Receptors were obtained from a male donor in good health and CMV-seronegative.

The chain carries TRBV5-1 and TRBJ2-1; 9 bases line up with TRBD1. V was clipped by 4 bases and J by 2 bases; unmatched bases: 13. Looked up from germline, CDR1 is SGHRS and CDR2 is YFSETQ. The CDR3 extends over 18 amino acids. CDR3 DNA: TGCGCCAGCAGCCGAACTACAGGGGGCGCCGGTCCCTACAATGAGCAGTTCTTC. Its translation is CASSRTTGGAGPYNEQFF.

This clone showed up just once. The chain joins TRBV4-1 to TRBJ1-2; 7 bases agree with TRBD1. The junction had 8 bases not matched to a gene; V was cut back by 3 bases and J by 4 bases. Germline V lookup: CDR1 MGHRA, CDR2 YSYEKL. The CDR3 loop spans 15 amino acids. DNA for the CDR3: TGCGCCAGCAGCCAGCCGACAGGGAACACCTATGGCTACACCTTC. This encodes CASSQPTGNTYGYTF.

The chain is built from TRBV19 and TRBJ1-4; no reliable D call. The germline V and J ends were trimmed by 7 bases and 4 bases, with 13 bases remaining between them. The CDR3 contains 14 residues. Germline CDR1 LNHDA, CDR2 SQIVND (reference sequence). CDR3 region: CASKSQAINEKLFF. The CDR3 DNA is TGTGCCAGTAAGTCGCAGGCGATTAATGAAAAACTGTTTTTT.

V is TRBV6-1 and J is TRBJ2-5; D gene ambiguous. This CDR3 spans 15 amino acids. CDR1 and CDR2 (germline): MNHNS, SASEGT. Trimming left V 2 bases short and J 2 bases short, with 12 bases between. CDR3 coding DNA: TGTGCCAGCAGTGAACGGTATCCCCCACAAGAGACCCAGTACTTC. It specifies CASSERYPPQETQYF.

This clone was seen only a few times. This chain links TRBV4-2 with TRBJ2-2; 7 bases agree with TRBD2. From germline, CDR1 is LGHNA and CDR2 YNFKEQ. CDR3 length equals 16 residues. J gave up 3 bases and V 2 bases, and 6 bases lay outside the gene matches. This CDR3 reads CASSQRASGYTGELFF. The CDR3 nucleotides read TGTGCCAGCAGCCAACGGGCTAGCGGCTACACCGGGGAGCTGTTTTTT.

The rearrangement joins TRBV30 to TRBJ1-2; D gene ambiguous. Germline lookup yields CDR1 GTSNPN and CDR2 SVGIG (reference sequence). There are 15 residues in the CDR3. The germline V and J ends were trimmed by 0 bases and 4 bases, with 15 bases remaining between them. CDR3 in DNA: TGTGCCTGGAGTGTAAAGGCGGGTCCCTTCTATGGCTACACCTTC. It translates to CAWSVKAGPFYGYTF.

V and J are TRBV2 and TRBJ2-1, with 12 bases identical to TRBD1. Trimming at V came to 6 bases and at J to 8 bases, leaving 8 bases not matched to a gene. The CDR3 runs 15 residues. Germline loops: CDR1 SNHLY, CDR2 FYNNEI. This CDR3 is CASRGTGGLVHEQFF. CDR3 bases: TGTGCCAGCAGGGGGACAGGGGGCTTGGTTCATGAGCAGTTCTTC.

This clone appeared once. This chain connects TRBV30 to TRBJ1-2; D might be TRBD1 (5 bases). Germline CDR1 is GTSNPN and CDR2 is SVGIG (reference sequence). Trimming removed 4 bases at V and 4 bases at J, with 13 bases between. This CDR3 has 13 residues. The CDR3 here is CAWTIRGSYGYTF. DNA of the CDR3: TGTGCCTGGACGATCCGGGGGAGCTATGGCTACACCTTC.

V is TRBV28 and J is TRBJ2-5; 9 nucleotides line up with TRBD1. V lost 2 bases to trimming and J lost 1 base; unmatched junction nucleotides: 5. CDR1 is MDHEN and CDR2 is SYDVKM in the germline V gene. The CDR3 loop spans 16 amino acids. CDR3 nucleotide sequence: TGTGCCAGCAGTTTACCGACAGGGGGGGTCCAAGAGACCCAGTACTTC. It yields the protein CASSLPTGGVQETQYF. Together with reference TRBV28 and TRBJ2-5, the CDR3 gives the full variable domain: DVKVTQSSRYLVKRTGEKVFLECVQDMDHENMFWYRQDPGLGLRLIYFSYDVKMKEKGDIPEGYSVSREKKERFSLILESASTNQTSMYLCASSLPTGGVQETQYFGPGTRLLVL.

This sequence joins TRBV27 and TRBJ2-3; 7 bases map to TRBD1. The CDR3 contains 17 residues. Trimming removed 8 bases from V and 4 bases from J; junction bases left unmatched: 18. The germline CDR1 and CDR2 sequences are MNHEY and SMNVEV (reference sequence). Here the CDR3 reads CASRRDIGGTAADTQYF. The CDR3 region has the DNA TGTGCCAGCCGCCGGGATATAGGGGGCACCGCGGCAGATACGCAGTATTTT.

The chain joins TRBV5-4 to TRBJ1-1; TRBD1 matches 10 bases. Germline loops: CDR1 SGHNT, CDR2 YYREEE (reference sequence). The CDR3 totals 16 residues. V gave up 6 bases and J gave up 5 bases; unmatched junction bases: 13. The CDR3 nucleotides are TGTGCCAGCAACGACTTGGGGACAGGGGCGAGGACTGAAGCTTTCTTT. Protein product: CASNDLGTGARTEAFF.

By frequency in the sample, this clone is medium-sized (0.01 to 0.1%). The chain joins TRBV29-1 to TRBJ1-1, with 10 positions matching TRBD1. The length of the CDR3 is 14 residues. Germline lookup yields CDR1 SQVTM and CDR2 ANQGSEA. The V gene end was trimmed by 6 bases and the J gene end by 4 bases; junction bases not matched to a gene: 8. The CDR3, as DNA: TGCAGCGTGCGGACAGGGGGTGGGAGCACTGAAGCTTTCTTT. It yields the protein CSVRTGGGSTEAFF.

This rearrangement joins TRBV29-1 to TRBJ2-2; no reliable D call. Looked up from germline, CDR1 is SQVTM and CDR2 is ANQGSEA. This CDR3 has 12 amino acids. Between the trimmed V and J ends, which lost 7 bases and 1 base, there was a span of 7 bases. CDR3 sequence reads: CSGVVNTGELFF. The CDR3 DNA reads TGCAGCGGAGTCGTGAACACCGGGGAGCTGTTTTTT.

The chain carries TRBV28 and TRBJ2-5; 11 bases map to TRBD2. Germline CDR1 reads MDHEN; CDR2 reads SYDVKM. The CDR3 runs 15 residues. Trimming cost V 6 bases and J 0 bases; bases outside gene matches: 3. CDR3 sequence reads: CASRLTSGDQETQYF. In nucleotides, the CDR3 is TGTGCCAGCAGGTTGACTAGCGGGGACCAAGAGACCCAGTACTTC.

J is TRBJ1-5 and V is TRBV21-1. TRBV21-1 is labeled a pseudogene. CDR3 length: 17 amino acids. CDR3 loop: CASSPPGEKKSNQPQHF. The CDR3 nucleotides are TGTGCCAGCAGTCCGCCGGGGGAAAAAAAAAGCAATCAGCCCCAGCATTTT.

Concerning this clone: Additional DNA sequences in this sample encode the identical CDR3. The chain couples TRBV7-2 to TRBJ1-5; 9 bases agree with TRBD1. The CDR3 has 17 residues. V dropped 5 bases and J dropped 7; count of bases not matched to a gene: 15. Germline V gene sequence: CDR1 SGHTA, CDR2 FQGNSA. DNA for the CDR3: TGTGCCAGCAGCCAGGGGGGAAGCCGGGACAGGGACCAGCCCCAGCATTTT. Residues: CASSQGGSRDRDQPQHF.

In its sample, this clone was seen many times. The chain combines TRBV28 with TRBJ2-7, with TRBD2 as a possible D gene (6 bases). Trimming took off 7 bases at V and 2 bases at J, with 18 bases between the two ends. CDR1 is MDHEN, CDR2 SYDVKM, per germline. The CDR3 runs 15 residues. The CDR3 nucleotides read TGTGCCAGCACTCCCCCGGGGCGGGGTCCCTACGAGCAGTACTTC. Encoded protein: CASTPPGRGPYEQYF. Full variable domain (rest looked up from reference TRBV28 and TRBJ2-7): DVKVTQSSRYLVKRTGEKVFLECVQDMDHENMFWYRQDPGLGLRLIYFSYDVKMKEKGDIPEGYSVSREKKERFSLILESASTNQTSMYLCASTPPGRGPYEQYFGPGTRLTVT.

Here the CDR3 reads CASSAGQNYGYTF. The CDR3 nucleotides are TGTGCCAGCAGCGCGGGACAGAACTATGGCTACACCTTC. The V gene is TRBV5-4, the J gene TRBJ1-2; 7 bases agree with TRBD1. The V gene's germline CDR1 is SGHNT and CDR2 YYREEE (reference sequence). The CDR3 spans 13 residues. Trimming at V came to 4 bases and at J to 2 bases, leaving 2 bases not matched to a gene.

The chain is built from TRBV12-5 and TRBJ2-5; 15 nucleotides line up with TRBD2. J was trimmed by 4 bases and V by 3 bases; bases with no gene match: 6. There are 17 residues in the CDR3. Germline CDR1 LGHNT, CDR2 FRNRAP. Here the CDR3 DNA reads TGTGCTAGTGGTTTTGGGACTAGCGGGAGGATCATAGAGACCCAGTACTTC. As protein: CASGFGTSGRIIETQYF.

This clone has only a few counts. J is TRBJ1-3 and V is TRBV5-4, with 9 bases that match TRBD1. Germline-derived CDR1 and CDR2 are SGHNT and YYREEE (reference sequence). The V and J ends lost 3 bases and 8 bases, in that order; junction bases with no gene match: 6. The CDR3 contains 14 residues. The CDR3 reads CASSWGQGDDTIYF. In DNA form, the CDR3 reads TGTGCCAGCAGCTGGGGACAGGGTGATGACACCATATATTTT. Based on the CDR3 plus reference TRBV5-4 and TRBJ1-3, the full variable domain is ETGVTQSPTHLIKTRGQQVTLRCSSQSGHNTVSWYQQALGQGPQFIFQYYREEENGRGNFPPRFSGLQFPNYSSELNVNALELDDSALYLCASSWGQGDDTIYFGEGSWLTVV.

This clone showed up just once. The chain couples TRBV19 to TRBJ2-1; 10 nucleotides match TRBD2. The J segment lost 7 bases and the V segment lost 11 bases, leaving 14 bases of the junction unmatched. From germline, CDR1 is LNHDA and CDR2 SQIVND (reference sequence). The CDR3 consists of 15 residues. The CDR3 reads CAASPGLAGENEQFF. The CDR3 DNA is TGTGCCGCCTCCCCCGGGCTAGCGGGAGAGAATGAGCAGTTCTTC.

This chain links TRBV27 with TRBJ2-3; 7 bases fit TRBD1. Germline CDR1 and CDR2: MNHEY and SMNVEV (reference sequence). This CDR3 is built from 15 residues. Unmatched junction bases numbered 6, after V lost 5 bases and J lost 1 base. The DNA of the CDR3 is TGTGCCAGCAGTCGACAGGGATTTGGCACAGATACGCAGTATTTT. As protein: CASSRQGFGTDTQYF.

The genes are TRBV5-1 and TRBJ2-5; D may be TRBD2 (6 bases). The CDR3 spans 14 residues. Trimming removed 0 bases from V and 4 bases from J, with 10 bases in between. CDR1 SGHRS and CDR2 YFSETQ come from the germline V gene. CDR3 bases: TGCGCCAGCAGCTTGGCGGCGGGGTTAGAGACCCAGTACTTC. Amino acid sequence: CASSLAAGLETQYF.

The CDR3 DNA sequence: TGCGCCAGCAGTGACAGCTACAATGAGCAGTTCTTC. Protein: CASSDSYNEQFF. This rearrangement joins TRBV5-1 to TRBJ2-1; D possibly corresponds to TRBD1 (5 bases). CDR3 length: 12 residues. CDR1 and CDR2 from the germline V gene are SGHRS and YFSETQ. V was shortened by 5 bases and J by 3 bases, with 6 bases between the two germline ends.

The chain joins TRBV6-4 to TRBJ2-1; 9 bases align to TRBD2. With 5 bases clipped from V and 2 bases from J, the junction kept 7 bases outside the gene matches. Germline-derived CDR1 and CDR2 are MRHNA and SNTAGT. CDR3 length: 16 amino acids. For the CDR3, the DNA is TGTGCCAGCAGTCTGGGCGGGAGGGCCGCCTACAATGAGCAGTTCTTC. This encodes CASSLGGRAAYNEQFF.

The CDR3 is CASSSGTETSYNQPQHF. The CDR3 nucleotides are TGTGCCAGCAGCTCCGGGACAGAAACCAGCTACAATCAGCCCCAGCATTTT. The chain combines TRBV28 with TRBJ1-5; the match to TRBD1 covers 7 bases. The V and J ends lost 6 bases and 3 bases, in that order; junction bases with no gene match: 14. From germline, CDR1 is MDHEN and CDR2 SYDVKM. This CDR3 has 17 amino acids. Filled out from reference TRBV28 and TRBJ1-5, the complete variable domain reads DVKVTQSSRYLVKRTGEKVFLECVQDMDHENMFWYRQDPGLGLRLIYFSYDVKMKEKGDIPEGYSVSREKKERFSLILESASTNQTSMYLCASSSGTETSYNQPQHFGDGTRLSIL.

CDR3 protein: CASSFVGKSGELFF. The CDR3 DNA reads TGTGCCAGCAGTTTTGTCGGGAAATCCGGGGAGCTGTTTTTT. This chain links TRBV27 with TRBJ2-2; tentative D call: TRBD2 (5 bases). The germline gives CDR1 MNHEY, CDR2 SMNVEV (reference sequence). The CDR3 spans 14 residues. V shed 3 bases and J shed 6 bases, with 11 bases lying between them.

The genes are TRBV6-1 and TRBJ2-4; 7 bases align to TRBD2. There are 13 residues in the CDR3. CDR1 and CDR2 (germline): MNHNS, SASEGT. V gave up 4 bases and J gave up 5 bases; unmatched junction bases: 2. The DNA of the CDR3 is TGTGCCAGCAGTGCTAGCGGAGAAAACATTCAGTACTTC. Translation: CASSASGENIQYF.

This chain connects TRBV14 to TRBJ2-5; D might be TRBD2 (6 bases). The germline V and J ends were trimmed by 0 bases and 1 base, with 12 bases remaining between them. The CDR3 sequence is 16 residues long. The germline CDR1 and CDR2 sequences are SGHDN and FVKESK. The CDR3 nucleotides are TGTGCCAGCAGCCAAGAAAGGAGCGGGCCCCAAGAGACCCAGTACTTC. Amino acids: CASSQERSGPQETQYF.

The chain links TRBV7-2 to TRBJ2-1; maybe TRBD1 (6 bases). The germline gives CDR1 SGHTA, CDR2 FQGNSA. This CDR3 spans 12 amino acids. V was cut by 5 bases and J by 9 bases, with 11 bases left in between. The CDR3 coding sequence is TGTGCCAGCAGCCGCGGACAGATTGAGCAGTTCTTC. Residues: CASSRGQIEQFF.

V usage is TRBV5-1 and J usage is TRBJ1-4; 7 bases match TRBD1. There are 16 residues in the CDR3. Germline trimming cut 3 bases from V and 0 bases from J; bases unmatched to any gene: 5. Germline-derived CDR1 and CDR2 are SGHRS and YFSETQ. The CDR3 sequence is CASSSGQVSTNEKLFF. The CDR3 bases are TGCGCCAGCAGCTCCGGACAGGTTTCAACTAATGAAAAACTGTTTTTT.